This is a list of T cell receptor beta chains from one sample in a study of cytomegalovirus exposure and HLA in healthy donors. Some clones are missing from TCRdb's copy, which holds only in-frame ones; the method was immunoSEQ multiplex PCR. The table includes 100,000 to 150,000 clones, approximately 81% detected once. The specimen was PBMCs. The receptors shown here come from a man between 18 and 29 years old in good health and CMV-seropositive. CDR3s include the opening cysteine and the closing phenylalanine or tryptophan. Each record gives: D gene, V gene, clone size, J gene, CDR3 DNA, CDR3 protein. A D gene is named only where the DNA matches it firmly. Expanded clones are given a class, and other clones once, few, many or no size at all.

NA	TRBV11-2	NA	TRBJ1-1	TGTGCCAGCAGGCCTACAGGTGGGAACACTGAAGCTTTCTTT	CASRPTGGNTEAFF
NA	TRBV6-4	NA	TRBJ2-7	TGTGCCAGCAGTGACCCAGACACTTTCACCTACGAGCAGTACTTC	CASSDPDTFTYEQYF
TRBD2	TRBV2	NA	TRBJ2-7	TGTGCCAGCATTTCTACCGGGACTAGCGGGGGGTCCCCCTACGAGCAGTACTTC	CASISTGTSGGSPYEQYF
TRBD1	TRBV2	NA	TRBJ1-4	TGTGCCAGCAGTGATTTTGGGACAGATCCTTCCTCAATAAATGAAAAACTGTTTTTT	CASSDFGTDPSSINEKLFF
TRBD2	TRBV6-5	NA	TRBJ2-7	TGTGCCAGCAGAGCGAGCGGGAGAGGGTACGAGCAGTACTTC	CASRASGRGYEQYF
NA	TRBV28	NA	TRBJ1-1	TGTGCTAGCCTCCCTTCTGGCTTGAACACTGAAGCTTTCTTT	CASLPSGLNTEAFF
NA	TRBV30	NA	TRBJ2-1	TGTGCCTGGAGTAGCGGAATCGGGTACAATGAGCAGTTCTTC	CAWSSGIGYNEQFF
NA	TRBV6-1	few	TRBJ1-2	TGTGCCAGCAGTGGTTGGGAATCGACAGGCGGAGGCTACACCTTC	CASSGWESTGGGYTF
NA	TRBV12-5	few	TRBJ1-2	TGTGCTAGTGGACTAGACAGGAGATTGTATGGCTACACCTTC	CASGLDRRLYGYTF
TRBD2	TRBV19	NA	TRBJ2-1	TGTGCCAGTAGTGCTCTTGGGCTAGCGGTTTACAATGAGCAGTTCTTC	CASSALGLAVYNEQFF
TRBD2	TRBV11-2	NA	TRBJ2-5	TGTGCCAGCAGCTTATTCTTTCGGGCGGGAGGGTACCAAGAGACCCAGTACTTC	CASSLFFRAGGYQETQYF
NA	TRBV19	NA	TRBJ1-1	TGTGCCAGTAGTTTGGGCAGGGGAGTTAACACTGAAGCCTTCTTT	CASSLGRGVNTEAFF
TRBD1	TRBV5-1	NA	TRBJ1-1	TGCGCCAGCAGCTTGGAGGTTGGAGGGGGCGCTGAAGCTTTCTTT	CASSLEVGGGAEAFF
NA	TRBV7-9	NA	TRBJ1-2	TGTGCCAGCAGCCCCAGGGTGGGTTTCTATGGCTACACCTTC	CASSPRVGFYGYTF
TRBD1	TRBV2	NA	TRBJ1-3	TGTGCCAGAGGGACAGACCGGATCTCTGGAAACACCATATATTTT	CARGTDRISGNTIYF
TRBD2	TRBV2	NA	TRBJ2-1	TGTGCCAGCAGGGGTAGCCTAGCGGGAGTAAATGAGCAGTTCTTC	CASRGSLAGVNEQFF
NA	TRBV5-6	few	TRBJ1-1	TGTGCCAGCAGCTTGAACAGAAACACTGAAGCTTTCTTT	CASSLNRNTEAFF
NA	TRBV15	NA	TRBJ1-1	TGTGCCACCAGCAGAGTCCCGGACACTGAAGCTTTCTTT	CATSRVPDTEAFF
NA	TRBV6-6	NA	TRBJ2-4	TGTGCCAGCAGTTACACCCGACAGTCTTATGACTTC	CASSYTRQSYDF
NA	TRBV18	NA	TRBJ1-1	TGTGCCAGCTCACCTCAAGCTCAAGTCATGAACACTGAAGCTTTCTTT	CASSPQAQVMNTEAFF
NA	TRBV15	NA	TRBJ1-1	TGTGCCACCAGCCGGACAGTCGGGGAAGCTTTCTTT	CATSRTVGEAFF
TRBD2	TRBV6-5	NA	TRBJ2-3	TGTGCCAGCAGTTACTTTAGCGGGAGGAATCCAGATACGCAGTATTTT	CASSYFSGRNPDTQYF
NA	TRBV4-1	NA	TRBJ1-5	TGCGCCAGCAGCCCCTCGTTCAGGGTAGATCAGCCCCAGCATTTT	CASSPSFRVDQPQHF
NA	TRBV11-2	NA	TRBJ2-1	TGTGCCAGCAGCTTAGGGGCAGGTTACTACAATGAGCAGTTCTTC	CASSLGAGYYNEQFF
TRBD2	TRBV4-3	few	TRBJ2-6	TGCGCCAGCAGCCACCAGCCCCTAGCGGGAGGGTCTGGGGCCAACGTCCTGACTTTC	CASSHQPLAGGSGANVLTF
TRBD2	TRBV30	NA	TRBJ2-3	TGTGCCTGGAGTAGAGGGTGGACTAGCAGAGCCACAGATACGCAGTATTTT	CAWSRGWTSRATDTQYF
NA	TRBV18	once	TRBJ1-5	TGTGCCAGCTCACCCGACAGAAGCGGGAATCAGCCCCAGCATTTT	CASSPDRSGNQPQHF
NA	TRBV4-3	NA	TRBJ2-5	TGCGCCAGCAGCCAAACCCGGCGCGCGGGACAAGAGACCCAGTACTTC	CASSQTRRAGQETQYF
TRBD2	TRBV6-5	NA	TRBJ2-1	TGTGCCAGCAGTTACTCGGCTAGCGGGTTCGGCGATGAGCAGTTCTTC	CASSYSASGFGDEQFF
NA	TRBV6-4	NA	TRBJ2-1	TGTGCCAGCAGCGCTACTCCCACGGGGGACTACAATGAGCAGTTCTTC	CASSATPTGDYNEQFF
TRBD2	TRBV10-2	NA	TRBJ2-5	TGCGCCAGCAGCAAACCGGGACTAGCGGGTCGCCAAGAGACCCAGTACTTC	CASSKPGLAGRQETQYF
NA	TRBV19	few	TRBJ2-2	TGTGCCAGTAGTAACGGGGCCGGGGAGCTGTTTTTT	CASSNGAGELFF
NA	TRBV14	few	TRBJ1-1	TGTGCCAGCACCCCGAGGCAGGGCCTGAACACTGAAGCTTTCTTT	CASTPRQGLNTEAFF
NA	TRBV7-2	NA	TRBJ1-4	TGTGCCAGCAGTAAAAACAGGCGTAATAATGAAAAACTGTTTTTT	CASSKNRRNNEKLFF
NA	TRBV29-1	NA	TRBJ1-1	TGCAGCGTTGGAGGGGTGACAGGGAACACTGAAGCTTTCTTT	CSVGGVTGNTEAFF
NA	TRBV30	NA	TRBJ1-1	TGTGCCTGGAACCAAGGGAGGGCCACTGAAGCTTTCTTT	CAWNQGRATEAFF
NA	TRBV19	NA	TRBJ1-4	TGTGCCAGTAGTACCCAACTTTACAGGGTTGTAGGCGGTAATGAAAAACTGTTTTTT	CASSTQLYRVVGGNEKLFF
TRBD2	TRBV19	NA	TRBJ2-1	TGTGCCAGTAGTATGGGCGGGAGGGCCGGGAATGAGCAGTTCTTC	CASSMGGRAGNEQFF
NA	TRBV4-3	NA	TRBJ2-6	TGCGCCAGCAGCCTGGACGGCTCTGGGGCCAACGTCCTGACCTTC	CASSLDGSGANVLTF
NA	TRBV30	NA	TRBJ1-2	TGTGCCTGGAGTGTTGACAGTAACTATGGCTACACCTTC	CAWSVDSNYGYTF
TRBD1	TRBV11-2	NA	TRBJ1-1	TGTGCCAGCAGCTTAGGGTGGACAGGGAGGGGGGACACTGAAGCTTTCTTT	CASSLGWTGRGDTEAFF